These 13 T cell receptor beta chains were all obtained from the same sample, sequenced in a study of shared clonotypes between healthy human individuals (TCRdb year 2020). Libraries came from the immunoSEQ multiplex PCR assay. TCRdb carries this immuneACCESS record with in-frame sequences only. Its versions omit some clonotypes, under half of them owing to an unresolved V gene in the studies checked, with the rest unexplained. This sample gives approximately 980,000 clones in total; 76% of them show up just once. The ten largest clonotypes hold approximately 1.5% of the sample. Sequencing input: memory CD4+ T cells sorted from blood. The cell subset or site label here, explained by the study, means: CD45RA-negative fraction. The receptors were gathered from a young man in good health.

This chain uses TRBV6-5 with TRBJ2-3; D unresolved. V was clipped by 5 bases and J by 4 bases, with 10 bases between them. The CDR3 is 13 amino acids. The germline V gene encodes CDR1 MNHEY and CDR2 SVGAGI. The CDR3 DNA is TGTGCCAGCAGTCCCTCTTTCCCAGATACGCAGTATTTT. It codes for CASSPSFPDTQYF.

This clone was counted once. The chain uses TRBV5-6 and TRBJ2-5; 8 bases are shared with TRBD1. The CDR3 extends over 16 amino acids. Germline CDR1 reads SGHDT; CDR2 reads YYEEEE. The V and J ends lost 0 bases and 4 bases, in that order; junction bases with no gene match: 8. The CDR3 protein is CASSLEAGGLGETQYF. For the CDR3, the DNA is TGTGCCAGCAGCTTGGAGGCAGGGGGCTTGGGAGAGACCCAGTACTTC.

The rearrangement joins TRBV29-1 to TRBJ2-4, with D perhaps being TRBD1 or TRBD2 (6 bases each). Germline V CDR1 and CDR2: SQVTM, ANQGSEA. Trimming left V 7 bases short and J 8 bases short, with 18 bases between. This CDR3 is built from 13 residues. This CDR3 reads CSGGAGQQHIQYF. The CDR3 nucleotides are TGCAGCGGGGGGGCCGGGCAACAGCACATTCAGTACTTC.

V usage is TRBV9 and J usage is TRBJ1-6; D unresolved. The CDR3 has 13 amino acids. Trimming took off 6 bases at V and 12 bases at J, with 16 bases between the two ends. Germline V gene lookup returns CDR1 SGDLS and CDR2 YYNGEE. CDR3 loop: CASTLGPDLPLHF. The CDR3 bases are TGTGCCAGCACTTTGGGCCCCGACTTACCCCTCCACTTT.

This clone has just one count. The chain uses TRBV5-1 and TRBJ1-3; TRBD1 aligns across 11 bases. The V gene's germline CDR1 is SGHRS and CDR2 YFSETQ. The CDR3 loop spans 17 amino acids. Unmatched junction bases numbered 6, after V lost 4 bases and J lost 0 bases. The CDR3 region is CASSLSGTGGSGNTIYF. The CDR3 DNA sequence: TGCGCCAGCAGCCTTTCCGGGACAGGGGGCTCTGGAAACACCATATATTTT.

The rearrangement links TRBV19 to TRBJ2-2; D gene uncertain. V dropped 6 bases and J dropped 4 bases, with 9 bases sitting between them. The CDR3 contains 13 residues. Germline CDR1 and CDR2: LNHDA and SQIVND (reference sequence). CDR3 in amino acids: CASSPTATGELFF. The CDR3 nucleotides are TGTGCCAGTAGCCCAACAGCCACCGGGGAGCTGTTTTTT. Looking up the rest from reference TRBV19 and TRBJ2-2 gives the full variable domain: DGGITQSPKYLFRKEGQNVTLSCEQNLNHDAMYWYRQDPGQGLRLIYYSQIVNDFQKGDIAEGYSVSREKKESFPLTVTSAQKNPTAFYLCASSPTATGELFFGEGSRLTVL.

The V and J genes are TRBV10-2 and TRBJ2-2, with a weak D call TRBD1 (5 bases). With 10 bases removed from V and 3 bases from J, the gap between germline ends came to 12 bases. The length of the CDR3 is 13 residues. CDR1 and CDR2 from the germline V gene are WSHSY and SAAADI. The CDR3 reads CATQTGYTGELFF. CDR3 nucleotide sequence: TGCGCCACCCAAACAGGTTACACCGGGGAGCTGTTTTTT.

This chain joins TRBV19 and TRBJ2-7; D assignment may be TRBD1 or TRBD2 (5 bases each). V was pared by 6 bases and J by 4 bases, with 28 bases between. CDR1 LNHDA and CDR2 SQIVND come from the germline V gene (reference sequence). The CDR3 contains 18 residues. CDR3 protein: CASSDGPGPKVQLYEQYF. The CDR3 DNA reads as TGTGCCAGTAGCGATGGTCCGGGACCGAAGGTTCAGCTGTACGAGCAGTACTTC.

This clone turned up a few times. The chain employs TRBV25-1 and TRBJ1-1; TRBD1 agrees at 7 bases. The length of the CDR3 is 14 residues. Per germline, CDR1 MGHDK and CDR2 SYGVNS. V lost 6 bases and J lost 4; bases outside the gene matches: 8. CDR3: CASRQTGLSTEAFF. The CDR3 nucleotides read TGTGCCAGCAGACAGACAGGGCTGAGCACTGAAGCTTTCTTT.

The CDR3 DNA follows: TGCGCCAGCAGCTTGGGGGCCATTCAGTACTTC. Protein sequence: CASSLGAIQYF. The chain employs TRBV5-1 and TRBJ2-4; D not resolved. V was shortened by 0 bases and J by 9 bases, with 4 bases between the two germline ends. This CDR3 has 11 residues. Germline CDR1 reads SGHRS; CDR2 reads YFSETQ.

The chain uses TRBV18 and TRBJ2-6; no reliable D call. V lost 3 bases to trimming and J lost 2 bases, with 11 bases between them. Germline V CDR1 and CDR2: KGHSH, LQKENI. This CDR3 is 16 amino acids long. The DNA for the CDR3 is TGTGCCAGCTCACCTGGTCTGGATCCTGGGGCCAACGTCCTGACTTTC. Translation gives CASSPGLDPGANVLTF.

The chain has TRBV5-1 and TRBJ1-1; unclear D gene. This CDR3 comprises 13 residues. Germline CDR1 is SGHRS and CDR2 is YFSETQ. The V and J ends lost 5 bases and 0 bases respectively, with 8 bases between them. This CDR3 is CASRNSLNTEAFF. In DNA, the CDR3 is TGCGCCAGCAGGAACAGCTTGAACACTGAAGCTTTCTTT.

A word on this clone: This same CDR3 is encoded by further DNA sequences in the sample. The chain recombines TRBV18 with TRBJ1-1, with D hard to call. This CDR3 is 15 amino acids long. Germline V CDR1 and CDR2: KGHSH, LQKENI. V gave up 0 bases and J gave up 1 base, with 9 bases separating them. CDR3 loop: CASSPPASGNTEAFF. DNA for the CDR3: TGTGCCAGCTCACCACCGGCGAGCGGGAACACTGAAGCTTTCTTT.